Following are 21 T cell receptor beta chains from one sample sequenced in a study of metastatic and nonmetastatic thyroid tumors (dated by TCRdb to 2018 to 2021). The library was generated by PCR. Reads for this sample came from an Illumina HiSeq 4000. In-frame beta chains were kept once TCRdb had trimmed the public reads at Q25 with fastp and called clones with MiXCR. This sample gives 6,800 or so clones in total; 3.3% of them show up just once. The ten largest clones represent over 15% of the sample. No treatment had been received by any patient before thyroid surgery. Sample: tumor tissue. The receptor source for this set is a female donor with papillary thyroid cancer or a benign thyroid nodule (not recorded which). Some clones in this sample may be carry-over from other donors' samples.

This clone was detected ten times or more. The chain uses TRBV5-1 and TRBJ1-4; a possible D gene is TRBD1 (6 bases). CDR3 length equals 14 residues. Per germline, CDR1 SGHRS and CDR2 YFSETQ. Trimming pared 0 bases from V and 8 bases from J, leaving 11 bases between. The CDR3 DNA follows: TGCGCCAGCAGCTTGGGGCAGGGGTACGAAAAACTGTTTTTT. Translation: CASSLGQGYEKLFF.

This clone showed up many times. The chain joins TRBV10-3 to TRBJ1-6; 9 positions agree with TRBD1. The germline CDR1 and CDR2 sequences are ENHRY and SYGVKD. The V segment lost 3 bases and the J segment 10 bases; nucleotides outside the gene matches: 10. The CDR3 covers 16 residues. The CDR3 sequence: CAISDPRTGVGSPLHF. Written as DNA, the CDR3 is TGTGCCATCAGTGACCCCAGGACAGGGGTTGGGTCACCCCTCCACTTT.

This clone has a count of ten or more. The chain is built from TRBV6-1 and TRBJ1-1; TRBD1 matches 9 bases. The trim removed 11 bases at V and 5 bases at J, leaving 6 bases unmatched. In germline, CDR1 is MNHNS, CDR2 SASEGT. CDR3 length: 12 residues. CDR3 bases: TGTGCCGGACGGACAGGGGAAACTGAAGCTTTCTTT. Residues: CAGRTGETEAFF.

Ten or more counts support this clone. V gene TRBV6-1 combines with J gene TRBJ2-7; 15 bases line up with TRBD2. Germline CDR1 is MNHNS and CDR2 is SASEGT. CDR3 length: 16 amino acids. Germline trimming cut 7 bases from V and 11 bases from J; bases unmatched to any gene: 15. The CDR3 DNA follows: TGTGCCAGCACCTCAACCAATGGACTAGCGGGAGGGAGGAAGTACTTC. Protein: CASTSTNGLAGGRKYF.

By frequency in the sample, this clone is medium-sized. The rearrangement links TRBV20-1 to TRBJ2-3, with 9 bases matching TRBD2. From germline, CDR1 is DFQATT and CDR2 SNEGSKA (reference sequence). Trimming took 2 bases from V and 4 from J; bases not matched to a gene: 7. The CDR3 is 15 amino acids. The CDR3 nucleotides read TGCAGTGCTAGATTGCGCGGGAGGGATCCAGATACGCAGTATTTT. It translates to CSARLRGRDPDTQYF.

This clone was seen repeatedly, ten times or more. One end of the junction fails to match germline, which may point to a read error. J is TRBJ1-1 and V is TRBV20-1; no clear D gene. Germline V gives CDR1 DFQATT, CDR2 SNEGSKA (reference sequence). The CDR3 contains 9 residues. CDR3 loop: CSLRGGRVF. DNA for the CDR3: TGCAGTCTACGGGGAGGGCGGGTGTTT.

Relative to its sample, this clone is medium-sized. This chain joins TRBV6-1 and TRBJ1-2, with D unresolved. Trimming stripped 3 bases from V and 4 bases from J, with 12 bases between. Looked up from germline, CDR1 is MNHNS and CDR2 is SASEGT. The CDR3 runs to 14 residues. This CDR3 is CASSEFRTAYGYTF. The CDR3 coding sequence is TGTGCCAGCAGTGAGTTCAGGACGGCCTATGGCTACACCTTC.

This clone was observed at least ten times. The CDR3 region is CASSQSTGELFF. DNA for the CDR3: TGTGCCAGCAGCCAGAGCACCGGGGAGCTGTTTTTT. The chain is built from TRBV3-1 and TRBJ2-2, with D uncertain. CDR1 and CDR2 from the germline V gene are LGHDT and YNNKEL (reference sequence). V shed 3 bases and J shed 4 bases, with 3 bases lying between them. The CDR3 consists of 12 residues.

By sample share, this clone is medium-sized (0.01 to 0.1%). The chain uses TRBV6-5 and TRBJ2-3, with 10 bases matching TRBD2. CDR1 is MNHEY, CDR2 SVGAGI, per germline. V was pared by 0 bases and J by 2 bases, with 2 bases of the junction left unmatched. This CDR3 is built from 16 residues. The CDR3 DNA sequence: TGTGCCAGCAGTTACTCGAGCGGGAGGGCCACAGATACGCAGTATTTT. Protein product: CASSYSSGRATDTQYF.

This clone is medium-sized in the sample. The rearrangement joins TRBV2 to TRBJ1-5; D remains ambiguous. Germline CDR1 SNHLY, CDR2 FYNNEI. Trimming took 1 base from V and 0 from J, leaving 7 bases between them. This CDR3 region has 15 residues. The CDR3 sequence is CASSEGHYSNQPQHF. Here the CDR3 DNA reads TGTGCCAGCAGTGAAGGACATTATAGCAATCAGCCCCAGCATTTT.

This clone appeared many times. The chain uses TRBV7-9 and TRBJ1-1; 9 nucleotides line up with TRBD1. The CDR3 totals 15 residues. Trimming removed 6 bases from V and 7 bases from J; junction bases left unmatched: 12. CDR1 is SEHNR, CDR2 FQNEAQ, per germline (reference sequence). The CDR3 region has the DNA TGTGCCAGCAGGCCCTCCGGGACAGGGTGGGGTGAAGCTTTCTTT. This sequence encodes CASRPSGTGWGEAFF.

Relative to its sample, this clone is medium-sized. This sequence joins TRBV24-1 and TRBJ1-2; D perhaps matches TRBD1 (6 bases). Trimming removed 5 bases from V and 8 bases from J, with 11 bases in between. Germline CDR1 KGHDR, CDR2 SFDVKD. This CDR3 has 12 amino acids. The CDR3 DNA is TGTGCCACCAGTGCACAGGGCTCGGGCTACACCTTC. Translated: CATSAQGSGYTF.

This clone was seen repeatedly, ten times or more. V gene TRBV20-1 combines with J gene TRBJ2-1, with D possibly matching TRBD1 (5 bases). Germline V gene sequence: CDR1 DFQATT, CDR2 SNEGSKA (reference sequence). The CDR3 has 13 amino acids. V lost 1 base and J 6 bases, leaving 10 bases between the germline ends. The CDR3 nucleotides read TGCAGTGCTAGAGGTGGACACCTCAATGAGCAGTTCTTC. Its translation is CSARGGHLNEQFF.

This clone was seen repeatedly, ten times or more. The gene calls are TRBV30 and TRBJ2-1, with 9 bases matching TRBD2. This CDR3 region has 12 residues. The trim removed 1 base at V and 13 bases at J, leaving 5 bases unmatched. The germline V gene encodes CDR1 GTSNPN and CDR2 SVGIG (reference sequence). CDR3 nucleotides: TGTGCCTGGAGTGAGGCTAGCGGGGAACAGTTCTTC. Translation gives CAWSEASGEQFF.

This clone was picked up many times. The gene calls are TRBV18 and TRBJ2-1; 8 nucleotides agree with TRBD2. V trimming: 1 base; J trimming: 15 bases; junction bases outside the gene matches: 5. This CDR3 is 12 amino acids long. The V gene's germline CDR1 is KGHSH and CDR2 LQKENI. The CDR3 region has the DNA TGTGCCAGCTCACCACAGACGGGAGGGTGGTTCTTC. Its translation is CASSPQTGGWFF.

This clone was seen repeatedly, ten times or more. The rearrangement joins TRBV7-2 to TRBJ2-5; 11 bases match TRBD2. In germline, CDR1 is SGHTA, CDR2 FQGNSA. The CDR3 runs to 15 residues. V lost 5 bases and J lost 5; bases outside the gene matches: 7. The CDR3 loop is CASSVSGRAVETQYF. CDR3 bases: TGTGCCAGCAGCGTTAGCGGGAGGGCCGTGGAGACCCAGTACTTC.

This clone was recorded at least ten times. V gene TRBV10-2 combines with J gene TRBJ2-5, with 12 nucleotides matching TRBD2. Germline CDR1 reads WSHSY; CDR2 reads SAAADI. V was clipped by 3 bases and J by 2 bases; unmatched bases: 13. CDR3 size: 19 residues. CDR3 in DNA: TGCGCCAGCAGTGATGAGACTAGCGGGAGTAGTTCGCGGCAAGAGACCCAGTACTTC. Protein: CASSDETSGSSSRQETQYF.

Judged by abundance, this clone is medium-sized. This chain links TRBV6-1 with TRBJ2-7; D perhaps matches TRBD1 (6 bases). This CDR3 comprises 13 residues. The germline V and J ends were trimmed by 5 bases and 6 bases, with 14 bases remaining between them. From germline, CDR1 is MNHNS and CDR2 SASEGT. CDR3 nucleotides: TGTGCCAGCAGTCAAACAGGGACCAGCGAGCAGTACTTC. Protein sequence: CASSQTGTSEQYF.

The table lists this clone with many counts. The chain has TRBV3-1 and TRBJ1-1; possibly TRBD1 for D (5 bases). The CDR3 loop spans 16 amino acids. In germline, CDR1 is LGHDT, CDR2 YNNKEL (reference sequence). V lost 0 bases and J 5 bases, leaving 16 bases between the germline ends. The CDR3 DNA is TGTGCCAGCAGCCAAGAGACGGGGCCGCGGAGGACTGAAGCTTTCTTT. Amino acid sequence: CASSQETGPRRTEAFF.

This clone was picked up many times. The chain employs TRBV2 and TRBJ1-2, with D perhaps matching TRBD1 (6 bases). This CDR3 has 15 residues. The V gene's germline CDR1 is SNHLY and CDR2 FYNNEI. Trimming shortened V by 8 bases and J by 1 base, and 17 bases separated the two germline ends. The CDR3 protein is CASGRGGRVNYGYTF. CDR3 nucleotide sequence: TGTGCCAGCGGGAGGGGGGGCAGGGTTAACTATGGCTACACCTTC.

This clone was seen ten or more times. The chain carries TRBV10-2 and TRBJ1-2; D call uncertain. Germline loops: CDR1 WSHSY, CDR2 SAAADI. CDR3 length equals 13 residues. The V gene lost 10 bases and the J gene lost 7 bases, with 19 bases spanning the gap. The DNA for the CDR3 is TGCGCCACCCAGAGGAGTGAAGTCGGTGGCTACACCTTC. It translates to CATQRSEVGGYTF.